The 7 T cell receptor beta chains listed next were all sequenced from one sample in a study of blood T cell repertoires in COVID-19. Produced via immunoSEQ multiplex PCR; TCRdb's table is partial and in-frame only. The sample consists of 100,000 to 150,000 clones, 84% of them appearing once. The sequencing input was peripheral blood. The origin of the receptors is a woman aged 55-70 years with acute or convalescent COVID-19.

The V gene is TRBV5-4, the J gene TRBJ1-2, with TRBD1 identical over 7 bases. V gave up 4 bases and J gave up 0 bases; unmatched junction bases: 9. There are 16 residues in the CDR3. CDR1 and CDR2 from the germline V gene are SGHNT and YYREEE (reference sequence). Here the CDR3 reads CASSPWTGPSNYGYTF. CDR3 nucleotides: TGTGCCAGCAGCCCCTGGACAGGACCTTCTAACTATGGCTACACCTTC.

This chain connects TRBV15 to TRBJ2-3; D gene unclear. V lost 3 bases, J lost 2 bases, and 9 bases lay in between. From germline, CDR1 is LNHNV and CDR2 YYDKDF (reference sequence). The CDR3 is made up of 14 amino acids. The CDR3 sequence: CATSSRLSTDTQYF. The DNA for the CDR3 is TGTGCCACCAGCAGCCGACTCTCCACAGATACGCAGTATTTT.

The chain has TRBV3-1 (or the pseudogene TRBV3-2) and TRBJ1-4, with 9 bases fitting TRBD1. This CDR3 region has 15 residues. From germline, CDR1 is LGHDT and CDR2 YNNKEL (reference sequence). J lost 5 bases, V lost 4 bases, and 5 bases had no gene match. This chain's CDR3 is CASSPRDRVNEKLFF. The CDR3 nucleotides read TGTGCCAGCAGCCCCCGGGACAGGGTCAATGAAAAACTGTTTTTT.

A note on this clone: Additional DNA sequences in this sample encode the identical CDR3. V is TRBV7-6 and J is TRBJ2-7, with 7 positions matching TRBD2. V lost 2 bases, J lost 2 bases, and 3 bases stayed unmatched. This CDR3 has 14 amino acids. Germline loops: CDR1 SGHVS, CDR2 FNYEAQ. CDR3 loop: CASSLSGGPYEQYF. In DNA, the CDR3 is TGTGCCAGCAGCTTATCGGGGGGACCCTACGAGCAGTACTTC.

The V and J genes are TRBV28 and TRBJ1-1, with 9 bases that match TRBD1. With V trimmed by 6 bases and J by 1 base, 3 bases remained unmatched. CDR3 length: 14 amino acids. Germline values: CDR1 MDHEN, CDR2 SYDVKM. CDR3 loop: CASRPGQGNTEAFF. In DNA, the CDR3 is TGTGCCAGCAGGCCGGGACAGGGGAACACTGAAGCTTTCTTT.

V and J are TRBV7-5 and TRBJ1-2; the D call TRBD1 from the table was never checked on the DNA. TRBV7-5 corresponds to a pseudogene. This CDR3 comprises 15 residues. Here the CDR3 reads CVRSPRTGEFYGYTF. For the CDR3, the DNA is TGTGTCAGAAGCCCCCGGACAGGGGAATTCTATGGCTACACCTTC.

Written as DNA, the CDR3 is TGTGCCAGCAGCGCATTTACAGGGCTCACTGAAGCTTTCTTT. Translated: CASSAFTGLTEAFF. This chain connects TRBV9 to TRBJ1-1, with D possibly matching TRBD1 (6 bases). Per germline, CDR1 SGDLS and CDR2 YYNGEE. The CDR3 covers 14 residues. Trimming pared 3 bases from V and 4 bases from J, leaving 13 bases between.